The 5 T cell receptor beta chains given below trace back to one sample, sequenced in a study of neoadjuvant anti-PD-1 for oral cavity cancer. The assay was immunoSEQ multiplex PCR, and TCRdb's table has in-frame clones only and misses some. The sample lists approximately 21,000 clones; 45% were seen once. Time point reported: after neoadjuvant nivolumab, at surgical resection. Specimen: tumor tissue, collected after nivolumab (anti-PD-1) treatment. All receptors come from a person between 40 and 85 years old with oral cavity squamous cell carcinoma.

This clone was picked up a small number of times. The CDR3 loop reads CASSLLGGFGYTF. As DNA, the CDR3 is TGTGCCAGCAGTTTATTAGGGGGGTTTGGCTACACCTTC. This sequence joins TRBV28 and TRBJ1-2; D possibly corresponds to TRBD1 (6 bases). The V end lost 1 base, the J end lost 7 bases, and 10 bases lay between the germline ends. The CDR3 length is 13 residues. Germline CDR1 MDHEN, CDR2 SYDVKM.

V and J are TRBV19 and TRBJ1-6, with D uncertain. This CDR3 spans 14 amino acids. Germline CDR1 reads LNHDA; CDR2 reads SQIVND (reference sequence). Trimming stripped 6 bases from V and 6 bases from J, with 12 bases between. The CDR3 reads CASSLQFGNSPLHF. CDR3 nucleotides: TGTGCCAGTAGCCTTCAATTTGGTAATTCACCCCTCCACTTT.

This chain joins TRBV7-6 and TRBJ1-3, with D uncertain. From germline, CDR1 is SGHVS and CDR2 FNYEAQ. The CDR3 is 12 residues long. V was trimmed by 0 bases and J by 3 bases, leaving 0 bases between them. CDR3 sequence (DNA): TGTGCCAGCAGCTTAGCTGGAAACACCATATATTTT. Amino acid sequence: CASSLAGNTIYF.

This clone has just one count. The J gene is TRBJ2-2, the V gene TRBV5-7; D remains unclear. TRBV5-7 has ORF status, its function being uncertain. V was shortened by 2 bases and J by 4 bases, with 9 bases between the two germline ends. This CDR3 is built from 14 residues. In DNA form, the CDR3 reads TGTGCCAGCAGCTTAAGAGGAAGCACCGGGGAGCTGTTTTTT. Translating gives CASSLRGSTGELFF.

The J gene is TRBJ1-2, the V gene TRBV28; 9 nucleotides match TRBD1. The CDR3 has 16 amino acids. Germline CDR1 reads MDHEN; CDR2 reads SYDVKM. After removal of 6 bases from V and 4 bases from J, the junction contained 12 bases not matched to a gene. This chain's CDR3 is CASSTPGQGQIYGYTF. In nucleotides, the CDR3 is TGTGCCAGCAGCACTCCGGGACAGGGCCAGATCTATGGCTACACCTTC.